This record looks at one TCR beta chain sequence and its context. It has no known antigen specificity. No per-base quality is available; no much larger clone lies one base away. Counted from cysteine to phenylalanine, this CDR3 has 16 amino acids. The only DNA kept is the CDR3, 48 bases in frame from the first base. V lost 4 bases and J lost 0 bases, and the count of bases not matched to a germline gene is 6. The germline V gene encodes CDR1 MNHEY and CDR2 SMNVEV (reference sequence). This sample stems from a study of T cells in Graves' hyperthyroidism and ophthalmopathy (dated by TCRdb to between 2018 and 2020). Context from the whole study: Peripheral blood was sampled at the time of initial diagnosis, prior to any treatment. To identify distinguishing TCR V-J signatures, a discovery cohort of about a hundred patients was used, comprising 43 with Graves' ophthalmopathy and around 57 with stable Graves' hyperthyroidism. Whether ophthalmopathy could be predicted prospectively was tested in an independent validation cohort made up of about 20 hyperthyroidism patients plus 17 patients who later progressed to ophthalmopathy. The roughly 91 discovery patients were randomly divided into training and test sets at a 7:3 ratio. In several Graves' hyperthyroidism patients, the study also compared T-cell repertoires from thyroid tissue with T-cell repertoires from blood. After blood sampling, hyperthyroidism patients were treated with methimazole at a starting dose of 30 mg daily, and ophthalmopathy patients were treated with high-dose intravenous methylprednisolone. TCR Vbeta CDR3 sequencing of 130 to 150 peripheral blood samples (43 ophthalmopathy, 75 to 85 hyperthyroidism and some 17 progressor patients) is reported in the paper. Study-wide findings and limitations: In cross-validation, a model built on a 13 V-J signature told ophthalmopathy apart from stable hyperthyroidism with under 90% sensitivity and approximately 84% specificity, and in testing the same model reached 80%/75%. No statistical method was used to set the sample size in advance, and investigators knew the group allocation. Most expanded thyroid clonotypes (frequency above 0.001) were also detected in blood, suggesting blood repertoires may reflect thyroid immune responses. In validation, the model predicted progression to ophthalmopathy a median of roughly 6.5 months before onset, with 70% to 71% sensitivity and more than 72% specificity.

TCR beta CDR3 regions were amplified from RNA transcripts. The first round of RT-PCR for the TCR CDR3 was performed with the HTBI primer set and the Qiagen OneStep RT-PCR kit. Libraries were constructed in a second round of multiplex PCR, after which size selection and purification were performed. The libraries were sequenced on an Illumina HiSeq2000 using paired-end 100 bp reads. In the authors' own workflow: SOAPnuke was used to process the raw data, with reads discarded if the reads contained adapters or uncalled bases, had a mean Phred below 15, or lacked an exact constant-primer or identifier match. High-quality paired reads were merged with COPE v1.2.5, and unique nucleotide sequences were defined as clonotypes. Clonotypes were aligned to IMGT TRBV, TRBD and TRBJ reference segments using MiTCR v1.1. Only V-J combinations with frequency above 0.0001, covering about 99% of repertoires, were analysed. The TCS score was defined as the ratio of F50 (clonal expansion) to E x V (chaos), calculated using BLOSUM62-based TCRdist between CDR3 peptides within each V-J. Welch's t-statistics and random forest reduced 500 to 550 V-J features to 10 to 15, which were used in a naive Bayes classifier (R e1071). Using fastp at Q25 and MiXCR, TCRdb reprocessed the public reads and kept productive beta chains. Each entry is one CDR3 protein sequence, shown with its most common DNA and genes. TCRdb, not the authors, supplied the V and J calls. The sample table contains almost 350,000 distinct CDR3 sequences; only one count was recorded for 18% of them. The ten largest make up roughly a sixth of the sample.

Moderately to severely active disease, a Clinical Activity Score of at least 3, a NOSPECS grade of at least 4, and a duration under 3 months were present in ophthalmopathy patients. Any patient with an uncontrolled infection, another autoimmune disease, pregnancy or lactation was excluded. Diagnoses were established on the basis of clinical symptoms, serum thyroxine and TRAb, thyroid ultrasound, and orbital computed tomography. Ficoll-Paque density gradient centrifugation was used to isolate PBMCs from approximately 11 ml of fresh peripheral blood. Total RNA was extracted with Trizol reagent, and quality was checked on an Agilent 2100 Bioanalyzer.

This clonotype originated in a woman between 40 and 50 years old with Graves' ophthalmopathy. This chain joins TRBV27 to TRBJ2-4; the junction holds 7 bases that match TRBD1. The sample consisted of blood. For the CDR3, the sequence is CASSSGTAVAKNIQYF. The base sequence is TGTGCCAGCAGTTCTGGGACAGCCGTAGCCAAAAACATTCAGTACTTC.